The rows below give T cell receptor beta chains drawn from one sample of a study of OX40 agonist ivuxolimab in advanced cancers. The table came from immunoSEQ multiplex PCR; TCRdb's copy has only in-frame clones and leaves some out. The sample lists over 50,000 clones, about nine tenths occurring once. This material consisted of CD4+ or CD8+ T cells sorted from blood, taken in a trial of the OX40 agonist ivuxolimab. The receptor set was obtained from an adult with an advanced solid tumor such as melanoma, head and neck, liver or kidney cancer. The CDR3 runs from the conserved cysteine through the conserved F or W. Each record gives: J gene, V gene, clone size, D gene, CDR3 protein, CDR3 DNA. D genes are given only for firm matches. Size is omitted from some rows. Given values are once, few, many or a class for expanded clones.

j_call: TRBJ2-1; v_call: TRBV30; clone_size: NA; d_call: TRBD2; cdr3_aa: CACSLAGVEQFF; cdr3_nt: TGTGCCTGTTCACTAGCGGGAGTTGAGCAGTTCTTC
j_call: TRBJ1-1; v_call: TRBV19; clone_size: few; d_call: NA; cdr3_aa: CASSWGYTEAFF; cdr3_nt: TGTGCCAGTAGTTGGGGGTACACTGAAGCTTTCTTT
j_call: TRBJ2-7; v_call: TRBV21-1; clone_size: NA; d_call: NA; cdr3_aa: CASSKDYRTRKGEQYF; cdr3_nt: TGTGCCAGCAGCAAAGATTATCGGACTAGAAAGGGCGAGCAGTACTTC
j_call: TRBJ2-1; v_call: TRBV4-3; clone_size: NA; d_call: NA; cdr3_aa: CASSQERLGPYNEQFF; cdr3_nt: TGCGCCAGCAGCCAAGAACGGCTAGGACCATACAATGAGCAGTTCTTC
j_call: TRBJ1-4; v_call: TRBV4-2; clone_size: NA; d_call: NA; cdr3_aa: CASSTDRFNEKLFF; cdr3_nt: TGTGCCAGCAGCACGGACAGATTTAATGAAAAACTGTTTTTT
j_call: TRBJ2-7; v_call: TRBV28; clone_size: NA; d_call: TRBD1; cdr3_aa: CASTFRDRGYEQYF; cdr3_nt: TGTGCCAGCACTTTCCGGGACAGGGGGTACGAGCAGTACTTC
j_call: TRBJ2-5; v_call: TRBV7-8; clone_size: NA; d_call: TRBD2; cdr3_aa: CASTQTLAGGTPQETQYF; cdr3_nt: TGTGCCAGCACCCAAACACTAGCGGGAGGGACACCCCAAGAGACCCAGTACTTC
j_call: TRBJ2-7; v_call: TRBV2; clone_size: NA; d_call: TRBD2; cdr3_aa: CASRAQREYSYEQYF; cdr3_nt: TGTGCCAGCAGGGCCCAGCGGGAGTACTCCTACGAGCAGTACTTC
j_call: TRBJ2-2; v_call: TRBV28; clone_size: NA; d_call: NA; cdr3_aa: CASQSGLDNTGELFF; cdr3_nt: TGTGCCAGCCAAAGCGGGCTAGATAACACCGGGGAGCTGTTTTTT
j_call: TRBJ2-7; v_call: TRBV11-3; clone_size: once; d_call: TRBD2; cdr3_aa: CASSLDTPWVAGNYEQYF; cdr3_nt: TGTGCCAGCAGCTTAGATACCCCTTGGGTAGCGGGGAACTACGAGCAGTACTTC
j_call: TRBJ1-2; v_call: TRBV19; clone_size: NA; d_call: NA; cdr3_aa: CASSPGTRWGYTF; cdr3_nt: TGTGCCAGTAGTCCTGGGACAAGGTGGGGCTACACCTTC
j_call: TRBJ1-2; v_call: TRBV28; clone_size: NA; d_call: NA; cdr3_aa: CASRLGVTYGYTF; cdr3_nt: TGTGCCAGCAGGTTAGGGGTGACCTATGGCTACACCTTC
j_call: TRBJ2-1; v_call: TRBV6-5; clone_size: NA; d_call: TRBD2; cdr3_aa: CASGPGTSIYNEQFF; cdr3_nt: TGTGCCAGCGGACCCGGGACTAGCATTTACAATGAGCAGTTCTTC
j_call: TRBJ2-3; v_call: TRBV29-1; clone_size: NA; d_call: TRBD2; cdr3_aa: CTGRAETDTQYF; cdr3_nt: TGCACCGGGAGGGCCGAGACAGATACGCAGTATTTT
j_call: TRBJ2-7; v_call: TRBV4-1; clone_size: once; d_call: NA; cdr3_aa: CASSQNRAPYEQYF; cdr3_nt: TGCGCCAGCAGCCAAAACAGGGCCCCCTACGAGCAGTACTTC
j_call: TRBJ2-7; v_call: TRBV5-6; clone_size: NA; d_call: NA; cdr3_aa: CASSLPSGEQYF; cdr3_nt: TGTGCCAGCAGCCTACCATCCGGCGAGCAGTACTTC
j_call: TRBJ2-1; v_call: TRBV29-1; clone_size: NA; d_call: NA; cdr3_aa: CSVPERNEQFF; cdr3_nt: TGCAGCGTCCCAGAGAGGAATGAGCAGTTCTTC
j_call: TRBJ2-7; v_call: TRBV28; clone_size: NA; d_call: TRBD1; cdr3_aa: CASSTTQAGGRVYEQYF; cdr3_nt: TGTGCCAGCAGTACCACCCAGGCAGGGGGCCGAGTATACGAGCAGTACTTC
j_call: TRBJ2-1; v_call: TRBV7-2; clone_size: NA; d_call: TRBD2; cdr3_aa: CASSLYPGLAGIDEQFF; cdr3_nt: TGTGCCAGCAGCTTATATCCGGGACTAGCGGGAATCGATGAGCAGTTCTTC
j_call: TRBJ2-3; v_call: TRBV7-9; clone_size: NA; d_call: NA; cdr3_aa: CASSLAPVDEEDTQYF; cdr3_nt: TGTGCCAGCAGCTTAGCGCCCGTCGACGAAGAAGATACGCAGTATTTT
j_call: TRBJ2-7; v_call: TRBV11-2; clone_size: NA; d_call: TRBD2; cdr3_aa: CASSYTSGSYEQYF; cdr3_nt: TGTGCCAGCAGCTATACTAGCGGGAGCTACGAGCAGTACTTC
j_call: TRBJ1-1; v_call: TRBV30; clone_size: few; d_call: NA; cdr3_aa: CAWRGPGNTEAFF; cdr3_nt: TGTGCCTGGAGAGGCCCAGGGAACACTGAAGCTTTCTTT
j_call: TRBJ2-1; v_call: TRBV9; clone_size: NA; d_call: NA; cdr3_aa: CASRRGPLHSNEQFF; cdr3_nt: TGTGCCAGCAGACGAGGACCCCTACATAGCAATGAGCAGTTCTTC
j_call: TRBJ2-1; v_call: TRBV19; clone_size: NA; d_call: TRBD2; cdr3_aa: CASSILAGGSGEQFF; cdr3_nt: TGTGCCAGTAGTATATTGGCGGGAGGATCGGGTGAGCAGTTCTTC
j_call: TRBJ2-5; v_call: TRBV9; clone_size: NA; d_call: NA; cdr3_aa: CASSETADQETQYF; cdr3_nt: TGTGCCAGCAGCGAGACAGCGGACCAAGAGACCCAGTACTTC
j_call: TRBJ2-5; v_call: TRBV27; clone_size: NA; d_call: NA; cdr3_aa: CASSSNQETQYF; cdr3_nt: TGTGCCAGCAGTTCAAACCAAGAGACCCAGTACTTC
j_call: TRBJ2-5; v_call: TRBV9; clone_size: once; d_call: NA; cdr3_aa: CASSVQEGQETQYF; cdr3_nt: TGTGCCAGCAGCGTGCAGGAAGGGCAAGAGACCCAGTACTTC
j_call: TRBJ2-2; v_call: TRBV30; clone_size: NA; d_call: NA; cdr3_aa: CAWNNGILNTGELFF; cdr3_nt: TGTGCCTGGAACAATGGGATTTTGAACACCGGGGAGCTGTTTTTT
j_call: TRBJ2-7; v_call: TRBV15; clone_size: once; d_call: TRBD2; cdr3_aa: CATSRTSGTYEQYF; cdr3_nt: TGTGCCACCAGCAGGACTAGCGGGACTTACGAGCAGTACTTC
j_call: TRBJ1-5; v_call: TRBV9; clone_size: NA; d_call: NA; cdr3_aa: CASSVGREDQPQHF; cdr3_nt: TGTGCCAGCAGCGTGGGAAGGGAGGATCAGCCCCAGCATTTT
j_call: TRBJ1-6; v_call: TRBV5-4; clone_size: NA; d_call: NA; cdr3_aa: CASSFRGNSPLHF; cdr3_nt: TGTGCCAGCAGCTTCCGGGGGAATTCACCCCTCCACTTT
j_call: TRBJ2-3; v_call: TRBV7-9; clone_size: once; d_call: NA; cdr3_aa: CASSHPTVVIEDTQYF; cdr3_nt: TGTGCCAGCAGCCACCCCACAGTGGTGATTGAGGATACGCAGTATTTT
j_call: TRBJ1-1; v_call: TRBV10-2; clone_size: NA; d_call: TRBD1; cdr3_aa: CASRTGRITEAFF; cdr3_nt: TGCGCCAGCCGGACAGGGAGGATCACTGAAGCTTTCTTT
j_call: TRBJ1-4; v_call: TRBV6-1; clone_size: few; d_call: NA; cdr3_aa: CASSEPGRGKHEKLFF; cdr3_nt: TGTGCCAGCAGTGAACCCGGTCGTGGGAAACATGAAAAACTGTTTTTT
j_call: TRBJ1-1; v_call: TRBV2; clone_size: NA; d_call: NA; cdr3_aa: CASIDTEAFF; cdr3_nt: TGTGCCAGCATCGACACTGAAGCTTTCTTT
j_call: TRBJ2-5; v_call: TRBV29-1; clone_size: NA; d_call: NA; cdr3_aa: CSAVTGQETQYF; cdr3_nt: TGCAGCGCCGTGACAGGCCAAGAGACCCAGTACTTC
j_call: TRBJ2-5; v_call: TRBV13; clone_size: NA; d_call: NA; cdr3_aa: CASSLVGNQETQYF; cdr3_nt: TGTGCCAGCAGCTTAGTGGGGAATCAAGAGACCCAGTACTTC
j_call: TRBJ2-1; v_call: TRBV6-5; clone_size: NA; d_call: TRBD1; cdr3_aa: CASSYDRVIDEQFF; cdr3_nt: TGTGCCAGCAGTTACGACAGGGTGATCGATGAGCAGTTCTTC
j_call: TRBJ2-7; v_call: TRBV7-8; clone_size: NA; d_call: NA; cdr3_aa: CASSPQGGGTGYSYEQYF; cdr3_nt: TGTGCCAGCAGCCCCCAGGGGGGGGGTACAGGTTACTCCTACGAGCAGTACTTC
j_call: TRBJ1-4; v_call: TRBV30; clone_size: NA; d_call: NA; cdr3_aa: CAWARATNEKLFF; cdr3_nt: TGTGCCTGGGCCAGGGCAACTAATGAAAAACTGTTTTTT
j_call: TRBJ2-3; v_call: TRBV19; clone_size: NA; d_call: TRBD2; cdr3_aa: CASTPGLALSDTQYF; cdr3_nt: TGTGCCAGTACCCCTGGACTAGCGCTCTCAGATACGCAGTATTTT
j_call: TRBJ2-6; v_call: TRBV4-3; clone_size: NA; d_call: NA; cdr3_aa: CASSHSQGIGANVLTF; cdr3_nt: TGCGCCAGCAGCCACTCCCAGGGGATTGGGGCCAACGTCCTGACTTTC
j_call: TRBJ2-7; v_call: TRBV5-1; clone_size: NA; d_call: NA; cdr3_aa: CASSYNSEQYF; cdr3_nt: TGCGCCAGCAGCTATAACTCCGAGCAGTACTTC
j_call: TRBJ2-5; v_call: TRBV11-2; clone_size: NA; d_call: NA; cdr3_aa: CASSSGEGAQETQYF; cdr3_nt: TGTGCCAGCAGCTCCGGCGAGGGTGCCCAAGAGACCCAGTACTTC
j_call: TRBJ1-2; v_call: TRBV5-1; clone_size: NA; d_call: NA; cdr3_aa: CASSLDPRGDGYTF; cdr3_nt: TGCGCCAGCAGCTTGGACCCTCGGGGGGATGGCTACACCTTC
j_call: TRBJ2-2; v_call: TRBV11-3; clone_size: NA; d_call: NA; cdr3_aa: CASSSKDPNTGELFF; cdr3_nt: TGTGCCAGCAGCTCAAAGGACCCGAACACCGGGGAGCTGTTTTTT
j_call: TRBJ2-7; v_call: TRBV29-1; clone_size: NA; d_call: NA; cdr3_aa: CSVVRHRDEPPTSSYEQYF; cdr3_nt: TGCAGCGTTGTGCGGCACCGGGACGAACCCCCGACTAGCTCCTACGAGCAGTACTTC
j_call: TRBJ2-7; v_call: TRBV7-2; clone_size: NA; d_call: NA; cdr3_aa: CASSLAGGLKTYEQYF; cdr3_nt: TGTGCCAGCAGCTTAGCAGGGGGACTGAAGACCTACGAGCAGTACTTC
j_call: TRBJ1-1; v_call: TRBV6-5; clone_size: NA; d_call: NA; cdr3_aa: CASNPTGGGTEAFF; cdr3_nt: TGTGCCAGCAATCCCACAGGCGGGGGGACTGAAGCTTTCTTT
j_call: TRBJ2-3; v_call: TRBV4-3; clone_size: few; d_call: TRBD1; cdr3_aa: CASSQGDSPTDTQYF; cdr3_nt: TGCGCCAGCAGCCAAGGGGACAGTCCCACAGATACGCAGTATTTT
j_call: TRBJ1-3; v_call: TRBV7-9; clone_size: NA; d_call: TRBD1; cdr3_aa: CASSSTGVAGNTIYF; cdr3_nt: TGTGCCAGCAGCTCCACAGGGGTGGCTGGAAACACCATATATTTT
j_call: TRBJ1-1; v_call: TRBV7-9; clone_size: NA; d_call: NA; cdr3_aa: CASSRTREPGEAFF; cdr3_nt: TGTGCCAGCAGCCGAACCCGGGAACCGGGGGAAGCTTTCTTT
j_call: TRBJ2-3; v_call: TRBV28; clone_size: NA; d_call: TRBD2; cdr3_aa: CASSLSGASGSRDTQYF; cdr3_nt: TGTGCCAGCAGTTTATCCGGGGCTAGCGGGAGCCGGGATACGCAGTATTTT
j_call: TRBJ2-1; v_call: TRBV6-5; clone_size: NA; d_call: NA; cdr3_aa: CASGVLGFMDEQFF; cdr3_nt: TGTGCCAGCGGGGTTTTGGGGTTCATGGATGAGCAGTTCTTC